What follows describes a single T cell receptor beta chain. Antigen: not known. Trimming removed 6 bases from V and 1 base from J; junction bases left unmatched: 7. The CDR3 has 15 amino acids. Looked up from germline, CDR1 is MNHEY and CDR2 is SVGEGT. The data originate from a study of T-cell memory formation after mild COVID-19. On the study more broadly: Among the donors, TCR clusters were largely specific to each donor. Study findings and constraints: Detection of some responders pre-infection suggested pre-existing cross-reactive memory T cells participated.

One entry per CDR3 protein results from TCRdb running MiXCR on the 5' RACE reads. The table shows roughly 250,000 distinct CDR3 sequences, with over 15% occurring only once. The TCR comes from a man younger than 35 who had mild COVID-19 (a few samples of this study predate the infection). Cell type and time point are not known. What was sequenced was PBMCs or a T cell subset sorted from them (not recorded which). The chain uses TRBV6-2 or TRBV6-3 and TRBJ2-7; the match to TRBD1 covers 9 bases. CDR3 in DNA: TGTGCCAGCAGCATGGGACAGGGTTTATCCTACGAGCAGTACGTC. Translating it yields CASSMGQGLSYEQYV.